This T cell receptor (beta chain) emerged from a study of T cells in localized non-small cell lung cancer. Study outcomes and limitations: A single tumor region was sequenced, leaving heterogeneity possible. Elevated circulating T cell density in blood was associated with longer overall survival. T cell clonality was highest in uninvolved adjacent lung, above tumor. Across samples, adjacent lung featured a median approximately 56 of the top 100 tumor clones.

J lost 7 bases, V lost 1 base, and 9 bases had no gene match. CDR1 and CDR2 from the germline V gene are SGHVS and FQNEAQ. The CDR3 consists of 15 residues. As regards this clone: Its target is not known.

Produced via immunoSEQ multiplex PCR; TCRdb's table is partial and in-frame only. The sample lists more than 30,000 clones, around 73% seen once, with about 40% in the top ten. The sequencing used peripheral blood, collected before any cancer treatment. The chain is built from TRBV7-8 and TRBJ2-7; TRBD2 matches at 8 bases. This TCR was recovered from an older male donor with stage II squamous cell lung carcinoma. The chain's CDR3 is CASSLVSGGTSEQYF. The CDR3 nucleotides read TGTGCCAGCAGCTTAGTCAGCGGGGGAACCAGTGAGCAGTACTTC.